This T cell receptor (beta chain) was documented in a study of shared clonotypes between healthy human individuals (dated by TCRdb to 2020 to 2021). Regarding the study in general: The cohort comprised a couple of women and a few men aged 18 to 49 years. Per donor, three plates each were used for CD4 naive and CD4 memory, two for CD8 naive, and one for CD8 memory. To estimate repertoire size and how much clonotypes are shared between individuals, the study performed deep sequencing of blood TCR repertoires from roughly five healthy adults. To increase sequencing depth and limit assay-specific biases, TCR repertoire library preparation and sequencing were carried out by different laboratories using diverse techniques. Per donor, leukapheresis produced somewhere between about 0.9 and 9.5 billion PBMCs.

The donors were healthy, HIV-negative adults who had no recently reported acute infections or vaccinations. Only Caucasian adults living in Nashville, Tennessee, USA were represented among the donors. CD4+ T cells were enriched by magnetic negative selection, after which naive cells were positively selected on CD45RA and the negative fraction was taken as the memory subset. After blood collection by leukapheresis, PBMCs were isolated using Ficoll-Histopaque density gradient centrifugation and then cryopreserved in the vapor phase of liquid nitrogen. Purity and quantity of every magnetically sorted T cell population were checked by analytical flow cytometry. Genomic DNA was isolated from each sorted fraction and quantified by UV absorbance on a Nanodrop 2000c. Using the deep immunoSEQ assay, TCR CDR3 regions were amplified from genomic DNA by multiplex PCR. Extracted genomic DNA from each cell subset was distributed evenly across all wells of several immunoSEQ 96-well plates, and each plate was treated as a replicate. For sorted subsets, each replicate PCR was loaded with 150 to 250 ng genomic DNA, equivalent to 30,000 to 35,000 T cell genomes. Purified libraries were measured with a Qubit 3.0 fluorometer, size-checked on a Bioanalyzer 2100, and measured again with the KAPA Library Quantification kit. Every immunoSEQ 96-well plate was sequenced on a separate single-read 150-cycle Illumina NextSeq 550 flow cell. In the source study's methods: The immunoSEQ output contained only junctional sequences without quality scores, so filtering could not match that applied to full-length reads. Sequences were annotated with PyIR, a Python wrapper for IgBLAST v1.9, and V/J genes and CDR3 were assigned using IMGT germline references. Reads were removed for weak V/J assignments (E-value above 1e-6), missing CDR3, stop codons, out-of-frame junctions, or ambiguous translated residues. A V3J clonotype was defined by an identical inferred V gene, J gene, and CDR3 amino acid sequence. Percentage overlap between repertoires was computed as shared unique clonotypes divided by the size of the smaller repertoire. Repertoire richness was assessed with RTK rarefaction, the Chao1 estimator, and Recon v2.1 estimates of unobserved clonotypes. Generation probabilities were computed with OLGA for all TCRbeta clonotypes obtained by the gDNA method from a handful of donors. As stored in TCRdb, this immuneACCESS dataset retains in-frame rearrangements with V and J assigned. A fraction of the clones does not appear; measured against another copy, unresolved V genes explain less than half of the discrepancy, and the remainder lacks a known reason. That table furnishes V, J and clone size, whereas the DNA furnished D and trimming. The sample profile shows over a million clones; about 80% of them were found once. Roughly 1.4% of the sample is in the top ten clones.

V is shortened by 2 bases, J by 7 bases, and the region joining them spans 12 bases. Including cysteine and phenylalanine, the CDR3 has 14 amino acids. The kept DNA is CDR3 alone, 42 bases in frame from the first base. CDR1 and CDR2 (SEHNR, FQNEAQ) derive from the germline V gene (reference sequence). Only a few counts were recorded for this clone. Its antigen remains undetermined. The input lacks base qualities; no much larger clone sits a single base away. General study outcomes and caveats: Based on pairwise subsampling, the degree of clonotype sharing among donors was expected to be affected by sequencing depth. Even with the large sequencing depth, rarefaction of the sorted-subset datasets indicated that sequencing was incomplete. Naive subsets generally had larger estimated clonotype richness than memory subsets. Because the study included a small number of donors, the genetic and exposure-history diversity represented was limited. Compared with non-shared clonotypes, the clonotypes found in all four sorted-subset donors had higher generation probabilities. Sharing across several donors was observed for about 5% of naive CD4, under 4% of naive CD8, roughly 2.4% of memory CD4, and around 0.44% of memory CD8 clonotypes. Sampling was restricted to blood, and TCR repertoires in tissue are likely to differ from TCR repertoires in blood.

Material for sequencing was memory CD4+ T cells sorted from blood. This specimen's cell subset or site label, per the study, means: CD45RA-negative fraction. This receptor chain uses TRBV7-9 and TRBJ2-1, with the D gene call left open. This TCR derives from a man between 18 and 35 years old in good health. For the CDR3, the sequence is CASSLSTPLNEQFF. The bases read TGTGCCAGCAGCTTATCGACTCCCTTGAATGAGCAGTTCTTC.